This T cell receptor (beta chain) is from a study of shared clonotypes between healthy human individuals. Study summary: Donor ages ranged 18 to 49 years: a couple of women, a few men. Study conclusions and caveats: Among donors, sharing of clonotypes was expected to be affected by sequencing depth. Limited genetic and exposure-history diversity came from having few donors.

Comment on this clone: Antigen: not known.

The table came from immunoSEQ multiplex PCR; TCRdb's copy has only in-frame clones and leaves some out. The sample has some 500,000 clones, 90% to 97% seen once. The V gene lost 6 bases and the J gene lost 7 bases, with 9 bases spanning the gap. The CDR3 runs 12 residues. CDR1 is ENHRY and CDR2 is SYGVKD in the germline V gene. Sequencing was done on a sample of naive CD4+ T cells sorted from blood. Subset here: CD45RA+ positively selected. The TCR comes from a woman in her twenties or thirties in good health. The V gene is TRBV10-3, the J gene TRBJ2-2; D is ambiguous. Written as DNA, the CDR3 is TGTGCCATCAGCCCCTTCGGCGGGGAGCTGTTTTTT. It specifies CAISPFGGELFF.